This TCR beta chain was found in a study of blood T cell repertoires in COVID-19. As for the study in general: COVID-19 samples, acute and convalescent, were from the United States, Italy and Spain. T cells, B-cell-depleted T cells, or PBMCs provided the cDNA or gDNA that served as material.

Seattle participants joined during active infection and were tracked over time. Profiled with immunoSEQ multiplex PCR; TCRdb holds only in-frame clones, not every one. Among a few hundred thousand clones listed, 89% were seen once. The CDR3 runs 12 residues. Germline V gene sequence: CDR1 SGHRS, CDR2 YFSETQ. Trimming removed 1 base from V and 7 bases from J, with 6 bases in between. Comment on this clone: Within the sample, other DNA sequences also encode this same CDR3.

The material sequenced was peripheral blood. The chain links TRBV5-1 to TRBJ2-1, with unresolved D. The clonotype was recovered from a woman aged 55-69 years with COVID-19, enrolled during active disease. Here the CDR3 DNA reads TGCGCCAGCAGCTTGCCAGGTAATGAGCAGTTCTTC. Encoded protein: CASSLPGNEQFF.